This paragraph covers one T cell receptor (beta chain) sequence. This sample is part of a study of blood T cell repertoires in COVID-19. Study-wide context: Nucleic acid was either cDNA or gDNA, and it came from T cells, B-cell-depleted T cells, or PBMCs.

Produced via immunoSEQ multiplex PCR; TCRdb's table is partial and in-frame only. The sample contains around 200,000 clones, roughly 90% of which appear only once. The length of the CDR3 is 15 residues. J gave up 7 bases and V 1 base, and 8 bases lay outside the gene matches. The V gene's germline CDR1 is LGHDT and CDR2 YNNKEL (reference sequence). The V gene is TRBV3-1 (or the pseudogene TRBV3-2), the J gene TRBJ1-2; 8 nucleotides align to TRBD1. This sequence was found in a woman in her twenties or thirties who had been exposed to COVID-19. Source material: PBMCs or T cells enriched from blood (not recorded which). The CDR3 region is CASSQGPQGAAGYTF. Here the CDR3 DNA reads TGTGCCAGCAGCCAAGGTCCTCAGGGGGCCGCTGGCTACACCTTC.